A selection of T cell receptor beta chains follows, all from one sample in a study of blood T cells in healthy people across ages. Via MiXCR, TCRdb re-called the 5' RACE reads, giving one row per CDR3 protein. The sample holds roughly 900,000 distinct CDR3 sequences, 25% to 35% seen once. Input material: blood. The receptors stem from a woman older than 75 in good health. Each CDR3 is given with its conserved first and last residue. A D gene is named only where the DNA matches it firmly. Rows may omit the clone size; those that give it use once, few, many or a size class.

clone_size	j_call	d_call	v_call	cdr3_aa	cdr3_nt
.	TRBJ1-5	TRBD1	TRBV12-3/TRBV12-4	CASRGQDQPQHF	TGTGCCAGCAGAGGACAGGATCAGCCCCAGCATTTT
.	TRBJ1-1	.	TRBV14	CASSEYGRMNTEAFF	TGTGCCAGCAGCGAATATGGACGGATGAACACTGAAGCTTTCTTT
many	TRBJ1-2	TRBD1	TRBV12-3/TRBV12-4	CASRAGTGNYGYTF	TGTGCCAGCAGAGCCGGGACAGGGAACTATGGCTACACCTTC
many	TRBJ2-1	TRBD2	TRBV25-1	CASSRAGGPTSSYNEQFF	TGTGCCAGCAGTAGAGCGGGGGGGCCTACATCCTCCTACAATGAGCAGTTCTTC
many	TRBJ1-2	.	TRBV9	CASSTQGPDSDGGYTF	TGTGCCAGCAGCACCCAAGGGCCGGATAGTGACGGAGGCTACACCTTC
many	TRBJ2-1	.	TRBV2	CASSGAGTATDEQFF	TGTGCCAGCAGTGGGGCCGGGACTGCGACCGATGAGCAGTTCTTC
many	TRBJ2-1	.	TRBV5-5	CASSYWRNEQFF	TGTGCCAGCTCGTACTGGAGGAATGAGCAGTTCTTC
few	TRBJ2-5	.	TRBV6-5	CASSTPGRGQETQYF	TGTGCCAGCAGTACCCCGGGTCGTGGGCAAGAGACCCAGTACTTC
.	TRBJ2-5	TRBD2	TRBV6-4	CASNGETSGDQETQYF	TGTGCCAGCAATGGTGAGACTAGCGGGGATCAAGAGACCCAGTACTTC
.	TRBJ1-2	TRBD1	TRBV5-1	CASSFGQGKDGYTF	TGCGCCAGCAGCTTTGGACAGGGGAAGGATGGCTACACCTTC
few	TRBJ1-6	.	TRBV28	CASSTDWNSPPHF	TGTGCCAGCAGTACAGACTGGAATTCACCCCCCCACTTT
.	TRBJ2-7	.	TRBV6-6	CASSYPPSGRSYEQYF	TGTGCCAGCAGTTACCCCCCCTCAGGGCGTTCCTACGAGCAGTACTTC
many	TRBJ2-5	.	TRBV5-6	CASSPPGLWETQYF	TGTGCCAGCAGCCCTCCGGGATTATGGGAGACCCAGTACTTC
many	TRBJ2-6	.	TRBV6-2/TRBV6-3	CASNGASGGANVLTF	TGTGCCAGTAATGGGGCCTCGGGCGGGGCCAACGTCCTGACTTTC
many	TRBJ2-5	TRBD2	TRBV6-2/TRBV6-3	CASSPGTSGPRRPETQYF	TGTGCCAGCAGCCCCGGGACTAGCGGCCCCAGGCGTCCGGAGACCCAGTACTTC
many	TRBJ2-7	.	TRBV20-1	CSARTGYDYEQYF	TGCAGTGCTAGGACGGGGTACGATTACGAGCAGTACTTC
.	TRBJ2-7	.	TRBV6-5	CASSSPGSGPHEQYF	TGTGCCAGCAGTTCCCCAGGTTCGGGCCCGCACGAGCAGTACTTC
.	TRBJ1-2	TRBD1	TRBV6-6	CASKDRGESYGYTF	TGTGCCAGCAAAGACAGGGGGGAGTCCTATGGCTACACCTTC
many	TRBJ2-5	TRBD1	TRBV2	CASSRTGSGQETQYF	TGTGCCAGCAGCCGGACAGGAAGTGGGCAAGAGACCCAGTACTTC
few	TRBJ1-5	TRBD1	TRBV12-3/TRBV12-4	CASSVDRGAGQPQHF	TGTGCCAGCAGTGTCGACAGGGGAGCCGGTCAGCCCCAGCATTTT
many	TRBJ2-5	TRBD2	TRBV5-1	CASSLVERGAFQETQYF	TGCGCCAGCAGCTTGGTGGAGCGGGGGGCGTTCCAAGAGACCCAGTACTTC
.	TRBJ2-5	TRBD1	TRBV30	CAWRRGQVETQYF	TGTGCCTGGAGGAGGGGGCAGGTAGAGACCCAGTACTTC
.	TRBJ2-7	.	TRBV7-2	CTSSFGPGEEQYF	TGTACCAGCAGCTTTGGGCCGGGAGAAGAGCAGTACTTC
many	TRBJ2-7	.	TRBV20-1	CSARDGGAGGISSYYEQYF	TGCAGTGCTAGAGATGGGGGGGCAGGGGGCATATCTTCCTACTACGAGCAGTACTTC
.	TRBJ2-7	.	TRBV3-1	CASGQDLDYEQYF	TGTGCCAGCGGCCAAGATCTAGATTACGAGCAGTACTTC
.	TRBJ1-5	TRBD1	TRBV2	CASRGRTGGHQPQHF	TGTGCCAGCAGAGGTCGGACAGGGGGGCATCAGCCCCAGCATTTT
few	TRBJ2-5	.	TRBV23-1	CASSQPRQDNQQETQYF	TGCGCCAGCAGTCAACCCCGGCAAGATAATCAACAAGAGACCCAGTACTTC
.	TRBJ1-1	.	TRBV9	CASSAREAPNTGAFF	TGTGCCAGCAGCGCCCGCGAGGCCCCGAACACTGGAGCTTTCTTT
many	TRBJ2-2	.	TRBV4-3	CASSQEGRVSGELFF	TGCGCCAGCAGCCAAGAGGGCAGGGTATCCGGGGAGCTGTTTTTT
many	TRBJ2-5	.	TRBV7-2	CASSLAFPETQYF	TGTGCCAGCAGCTTAGCGTTCCCAGAGACCCAGTACTTC
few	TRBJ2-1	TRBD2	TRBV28	CASSTGLAGVDEQFF	TGTGCCAGCAGTACGGGACTAGCGGGAGTGGATGAGCAGTTCTTC
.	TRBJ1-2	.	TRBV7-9	CASSFGSGTGLYGYSF	.
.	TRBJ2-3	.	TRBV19	CASSTRWSTDTQYF	TGTGCCAGTAGCACCCGCTGGAGCACAGATACGCAGTATTTT
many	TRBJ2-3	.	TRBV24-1	CATSVTSGYTDTQYF	TGTGCCACCAGTGTAACCTCGGGGTATACAGATACGCAGTATTTT
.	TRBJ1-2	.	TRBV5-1	CASSFRGAPSYGYTF	TGCGCCAGCAGCTTCCGGGGGGCGCCTAGCTATGGCTACACCTTC
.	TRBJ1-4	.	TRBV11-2	CASSFRASNEKLFF	TGTGCCAGCAGCTTTCGGGCGTCTAATGAAAAACTGTTTTTT
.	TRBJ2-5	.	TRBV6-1	CASRGMDWQETQYF	TGTGCCAGCAGGGGAATGGACTGGCAAGAGACCCAGTACTTC
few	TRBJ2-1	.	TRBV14	CASSQDGAATYNEQFF	TGTGCCAGCAGCCAAGATGGGGCAGCTACCTACAATGAGCAGTTCTTC
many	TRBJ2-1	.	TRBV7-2	CASSLWAQGRVYEQFF	TGTGCCAGCAGCTTATGGGCTCAGGGTAGGGTCTATGAGCAGTTCTTC
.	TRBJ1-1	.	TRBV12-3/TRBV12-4	CASSGLSGVPNTEAFF	TGTGCCAGCAGTGGGTTAAGCGGGGTCCCCAACACTGAAGCTTTCTTT
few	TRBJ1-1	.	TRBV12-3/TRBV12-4	CASSAPRVHVEAFF	TGTGCCAGCAGTGCCCCGAGGGTTCACGTTGAAGCTTTCTTT
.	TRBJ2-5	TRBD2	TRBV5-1	CAGSSSGGQETQYF	TGCGCCGGCAGCAGTAGCGGGGGCCAAGAGACCCAGTACTTC
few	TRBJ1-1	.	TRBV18	CASSPDSRESAFF	TGTGCCAGCTCACCCGACAGCCGGGAGTCAGCTTTCTTT
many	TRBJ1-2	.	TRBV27	CASSLSDRPNYGYTF	TGTGCCAGCAGTTTATCTGACAGGCCCAACTATGGCTACACCTTC
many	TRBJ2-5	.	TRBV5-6	CASSFKQGQTQETQYF	TGTGCCAGCAGCTTTAAACAAGGACAGACCCAAGAGACCCAGTACTTC
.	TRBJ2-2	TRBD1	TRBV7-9	CASSLTTGAGTGELFF	TGTGCCAGCAGCCTCACGACAGGGGCTGGCACCGGGGAGCTGTTTTTT
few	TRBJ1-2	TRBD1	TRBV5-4	CASSLDLGQGGHGYTF	TGTGCCAGCAGCTTGGACCTGGGCCAGGGGGGACATGGCTACACCTTC
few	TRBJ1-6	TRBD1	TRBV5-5	CASSRTRQGQTNNSPLHF	TGTGCCAGCAGCAGAACCCGACAGGGGCAAACCAATAATTCACCCCTCCACTTT
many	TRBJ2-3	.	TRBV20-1	CSAREDWDTQYF	TGCAGTGCTAGAGAGGACTGGGATACGCAGTATTTT
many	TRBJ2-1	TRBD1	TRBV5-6	CASSLASRGLGNEQFF	TGTGCCAGCAGCTTGGCCTCCAGGGGGCTGGGCAATGAGCAGTTCTTC
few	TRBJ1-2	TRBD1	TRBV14	CASSQVPGQGGYGYTF	TGTGCCAGCAGCCAAGTCCCCGGACAGGGGGGCTATGGCTACACCTTC
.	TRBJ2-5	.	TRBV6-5	CASSRTGQQEAQYF	TGTGCCAGCAGTCGGACCGGACAGCAAGAGGCCCAGTACTTC